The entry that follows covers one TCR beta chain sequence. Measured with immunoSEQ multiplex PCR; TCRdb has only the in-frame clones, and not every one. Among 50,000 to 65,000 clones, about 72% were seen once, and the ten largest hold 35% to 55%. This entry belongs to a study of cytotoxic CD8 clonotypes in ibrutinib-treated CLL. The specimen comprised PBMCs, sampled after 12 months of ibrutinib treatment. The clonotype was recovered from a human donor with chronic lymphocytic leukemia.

The CDR3 region is CASSPQKGPSYEQYF. The CDR3 DNA follows: TGTGCCAGCTCACCTCAGAAAGGCCCCTCCTACGAGCAGTACTTC. The chain links TRBV18 to TRBJ2-7; no definite D call. Germline V gene sequence: CDR1 KGHSH, CDR2 LQKENI. V lost 3 bases, J lost 0 bases, and 12 bases lay in between. This CDR3 is built from 15 residues.